This T cell receptor (beta chain) was retrieved from a study of T cell repertoires in cytomegalovirus infection. Study at large: An indication of both CMV infection and matching HLA type came from public TCR beta signatures. General study points: Dominating the ex vivo response were TCR beta clonotypes that were CMV-specific and HLA-C-restricted.

The CDR3 extends over 15 amino acids. Germline V gene sequence: CDR1 SQVTM, CDR2 ANQGSEA. The V end was cut by 0 bases, the J end by 2 bases, with 14 bases between. TCRdb fed the reads into MiXCR, producing one record per CDR3 protein. Among fewer than 200,000 distinct CDR3 sequences, approximately 15% were seen once, and the ten largest hold roughly 27%. With regard to this clonotype: Its antigen is not known.

V and J are TRBV29-1 and TRBJ2-7; unclear D gene. The receptor comes from a human donor in good health (CMV status not recorded). Some clones in this sample may be carry-over from other donors' samples. Sequenced input: PBMCs. CDR3 protein: CSVEEQGRQTYEQYF. The CDR3 nucleotides read TGCAGCGTTGAAGAACAAGGACGGCAAACCTACGAGCAGTACTTC.